A single TCR beta chain is shown here with its context. Its antigen is undetermined. The CDR3 runs to 15 residues. The V end was cut by 4 bases, the J end by 0 bases, with 13 bases between. Germline-derived CDR1 and CDR2 are SQVTM and ANQGSEA. The data derive from a study of T-cell memory formation after mild COVID-19. At the level of the study: Largely, the TCR clusters proved donor specific.

The study, taken as a whole, reports: Largely, contracting CD4+ clones fell within CM and EM, and contracting CD8+ clones within EMRA. Clones that contracted from day 15 to 85 had balanced CD4/CD8; later expanders were CD4+ biased. The finding that pre-infection memory included some responding clones suggested that cross-reactive memory joined.

TCRdb used MiXCR to reprocess the 5' RACE reads, holding one entry per CDR3 protein. The profile shows around 450,000 distinct CDR3 sequences, 20% of them singletons. The chain uses TRBV29-1 and TRBJ2-1; unclear D gene. The sequencing sample was made of PBMCs or a T cell subset sorted from them (not recorded which). This TCR derives from an adult woman who had mild COVID-19 (a few samples of this study predate the infection). Cell type and time point are not known. This chain's CDR3 is CSVVRPLSSYNEQFF. The CDR3 DNA reads TGCAGCGTTGTAAGACCCCTCAGCTCCTACAATGAGCAGTTCTTC.